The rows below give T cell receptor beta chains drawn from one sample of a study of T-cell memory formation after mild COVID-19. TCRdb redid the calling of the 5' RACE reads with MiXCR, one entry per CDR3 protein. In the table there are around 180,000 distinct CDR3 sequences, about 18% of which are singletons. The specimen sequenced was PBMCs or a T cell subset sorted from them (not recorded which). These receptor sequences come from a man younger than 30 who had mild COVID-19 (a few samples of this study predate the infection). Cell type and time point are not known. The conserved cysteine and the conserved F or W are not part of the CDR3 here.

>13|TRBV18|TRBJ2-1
ASSQGQGLYNEQF
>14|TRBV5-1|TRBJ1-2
ASSLEGTGALYGYT
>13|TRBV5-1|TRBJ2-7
ASSPGTTLSYEQY
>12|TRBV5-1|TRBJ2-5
ASSLGGAKETQY
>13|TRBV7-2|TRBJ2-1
ASSLSSGRRGEQF
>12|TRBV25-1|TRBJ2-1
ASSDQGALNEQF
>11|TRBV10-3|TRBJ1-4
AISEEPGEKLF
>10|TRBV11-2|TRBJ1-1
ASSFVGTEAF
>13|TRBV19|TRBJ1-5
ASSIRQGDRQPQH
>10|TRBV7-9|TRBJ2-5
ASRGWGETQY
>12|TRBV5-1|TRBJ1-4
ASSFGTDNEKLF
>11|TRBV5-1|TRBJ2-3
ASSWEGADTQY
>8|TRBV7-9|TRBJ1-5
PPGDQPQH
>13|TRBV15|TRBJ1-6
ATRSGQGVNSPLH
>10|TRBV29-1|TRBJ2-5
SVGTTEETQY